This passage covers 7 T cell receptor beta chains from one sample sequenced in a study of Graves' ophthalmopathy and Graves' hyperthyroidism. Transcripts of RNA were the source for amplifying TCR beta CDR3 regions. First-round RT-PCR used HTBI primers; second-round multiplex PCR followed. One entry per CDR3 protein results from TCRdb running MiXCR on the multiplex PCR reads. This sample has around 670,000 distinct CDR3 sequences; 40% occur once, and the top ten carry 44%. Material for sequencing was peripheral blood. Source of these receptors: an adult man with Graves' ophthalmopathy.

This clonotype has at least ten counts. The chain carries TRBV7-3 and TRBJ2-7; TRBD2 aligns across 8 bases. Looked up from germline, CDR1 is SGHTA and CDR2 is FQGTGA. With 0 bases clipped from V and 0 bases from J, the junction kept 1 base outside the gene matches. The CDR3 loop spans 15 amino acids. CDR3 DNA: TGTGCCAGCAGCTTAACGAGCGGGAGCTCCTACGAGCAGTACTTC. Protein sequence: CASSLTSGSSYEQYF.

Here the CDR3 reads CSVYPETYEQYF. The CDR3 DNA is TGCAGTGTATATCCAGAGACCTACGAGCAGTACTTC. This sequence joins TRBV20-1 and TRBJ2-7; the D is unclear. This CDR3 comprises 12 residues. The V end lost 7 bases, the J end lost 2 bases, and 12 bases lay between the germline ends. The germline V gene encodes CDR1 DFQATT and CDR2 SNEGSKA (reference sequence).

This clonotype was seen many times. V usage is TRBV7-8 and J usage is TRBJ1-1; D is possibly TRBD1 (5 bases). Trimming pared 1 base from V and 1 base from J, leaving 10 bases between. The CDR3 has 15 residues. Germline V gene lookup returns CDR1 SGHVS and CDR2 FQNEAQ. CDR3: CASSLVGTGNTEAFF. CDR3 in DNA: TGTGCCAGCAGCTTAGTAGGGACCGGGAACACTGAAGCTTTCTTT. Drawing the rest from reference TRBV7-8 and TRBJ1-1, the complete variable domain is GAGVSQSPRYKVAKRGQDVALRCDPISGHVSLFWYQQALGQGPEFLTYFQNEAQLDKSGLPSDRFFAERPEGSVSTLKIQRTQQEDSAVYLCASSLVGTGNTEAFFGQGTRLTVV.

Comment on this clonotype: A read error is possible here, since a much larger clone lies one base away. This rearrangement joins TRBV11-2 to TRBJ2-7; 9 nucleotides align to TRBD1. The CDR3 spans 13 residues. Germline CDR1 and CDR2: SGHAT and FQNNGV. CDR3 in amino acids: CSVTTGGDYEQYF. For the CDR3, the DNA is TGCAGCGTTACGACAGGGGGGGATTACGAGCAGTACTTC.

The rearrangement joins TRBV7-9 to TRBJ1-1; unclear D gene. V was trimmed by 1 base and J by 4 bases, leaving 7 bases between them. The CDR3 runs 13 residues. CDR1 SEHNR and CDR2 FQNEAQ come from the germline V gene (reference sequence). The DNA for the CDR3 is TGTGCCAGCAGCTTAGGGGTTTTCACTGAAGCTTTCTTT. As protein: CASSLGVFTEAFF.

Details on this clonotype: A read error may produce the germline difference seen at one junction end. This chain links TRBV9 with TRBJ1-1; 8 bases are a match to TRBD1. CDR3 length equals 17 residues. Germline CDR1 reads SGDLS; CDR2 reads YYNGEE. The CDR3 nucleotides read TGTGCCAGCAACGTAGAGGACAGGGTAAACATGAACACTGAAGCTTTCTTT. This encodes CASNVEDRVNMNTEAFF.

This clonotype has just a few counts. This chain joins TRBV20-1 and TRBJ2-7; perhaps TRBD1 as D (6 bases). Between the trimmed V and J ends, which lost 3 bases and 5 bases, there was a span of 14 bases. The CDR3 runs 13 residues. CDR1 is DFQATT, CDR2 SNEGSKA, per germline (reference sequence). The CDR3 DNA reads as TGCAGTGCTAGCCAGGGGTTGGTCAACGAGCAGTACTTC. Protein: CSASQGLVNEQYF.